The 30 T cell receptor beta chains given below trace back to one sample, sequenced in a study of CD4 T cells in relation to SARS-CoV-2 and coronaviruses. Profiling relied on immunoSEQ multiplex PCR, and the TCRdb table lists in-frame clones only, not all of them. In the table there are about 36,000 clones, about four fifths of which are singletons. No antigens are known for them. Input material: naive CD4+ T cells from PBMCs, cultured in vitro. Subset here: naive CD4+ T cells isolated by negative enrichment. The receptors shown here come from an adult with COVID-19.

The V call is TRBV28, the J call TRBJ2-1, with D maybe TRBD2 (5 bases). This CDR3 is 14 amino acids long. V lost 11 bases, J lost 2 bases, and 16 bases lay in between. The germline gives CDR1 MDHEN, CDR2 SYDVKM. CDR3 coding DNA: TGTGCCTGCCACGAGGGTTCGGCCTACAATGAGCAGTTCTTC. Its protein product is CACHEGSAYNEQFF.

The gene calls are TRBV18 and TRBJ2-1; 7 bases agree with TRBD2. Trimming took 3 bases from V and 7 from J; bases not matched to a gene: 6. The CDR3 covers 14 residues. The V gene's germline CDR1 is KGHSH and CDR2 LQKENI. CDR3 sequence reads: CASSPGGSSNEQFF. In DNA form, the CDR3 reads TGTGCCAGCTCACCGGGCGGGAGTTCGAATGAGCAGTTCTTC.

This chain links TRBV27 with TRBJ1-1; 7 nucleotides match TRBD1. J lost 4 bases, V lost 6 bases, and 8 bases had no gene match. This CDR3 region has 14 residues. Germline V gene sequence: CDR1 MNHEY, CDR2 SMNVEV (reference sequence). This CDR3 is CASRRQGKSTEAFF. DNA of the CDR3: TGTGCCAGCAGACGACAGGGAAAAAGCACTGAAGCTTTCTTT.

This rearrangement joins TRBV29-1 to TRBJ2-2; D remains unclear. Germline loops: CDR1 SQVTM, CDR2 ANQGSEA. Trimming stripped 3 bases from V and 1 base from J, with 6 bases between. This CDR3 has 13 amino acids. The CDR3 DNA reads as TGCAGCGTTGACGCCGGGAACACCGGGGAGCTGTTTTTT. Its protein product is CSVDAGNTGELFF.

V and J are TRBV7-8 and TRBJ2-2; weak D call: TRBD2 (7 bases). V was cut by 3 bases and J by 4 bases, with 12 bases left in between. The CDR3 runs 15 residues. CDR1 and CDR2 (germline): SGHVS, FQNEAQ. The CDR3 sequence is CASSFRGAVTGELFF. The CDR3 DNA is TGTGCCAGCAGCTTTCGGGGGGCGGTCACCGGGGAGCTGTTTTTT.

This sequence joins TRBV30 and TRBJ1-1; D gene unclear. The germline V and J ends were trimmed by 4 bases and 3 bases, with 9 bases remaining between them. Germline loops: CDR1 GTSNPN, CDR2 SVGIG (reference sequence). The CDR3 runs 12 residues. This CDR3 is CAWTQAYTEAFF. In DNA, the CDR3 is TGTGCCTGGACCCAGGCCTACACTGAAGCTTTCTTT. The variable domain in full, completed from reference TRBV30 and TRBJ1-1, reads SQTIHQWPATLVQPVGSPLSLECTVEGTSNPNLYWYRQAAGRGLQLLFYSVGIGQISSEVPQNLSASRPQDRQFILSSKKLLLSDSGFYLCAWTQAYTEAFFGQGTRLTVV.

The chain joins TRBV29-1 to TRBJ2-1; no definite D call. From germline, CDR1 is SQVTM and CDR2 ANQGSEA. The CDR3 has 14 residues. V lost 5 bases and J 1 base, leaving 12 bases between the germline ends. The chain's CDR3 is CSVKLFRSYNEQFF. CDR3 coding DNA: TGCAGCGTTAAGTTATTTAGATCCTACAATGAGCAGTTCTTC.

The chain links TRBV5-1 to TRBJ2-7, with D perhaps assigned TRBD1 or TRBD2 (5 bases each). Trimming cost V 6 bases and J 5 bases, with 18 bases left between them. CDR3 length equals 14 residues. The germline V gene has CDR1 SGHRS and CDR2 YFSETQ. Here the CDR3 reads CASMIGGSVDEQYF. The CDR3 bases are TGCGCCAGCATGATTGGGGGATCGGTTGACGAGCAGTACTTC. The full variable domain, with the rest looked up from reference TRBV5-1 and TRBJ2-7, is KAGVTQTPRYLIKTRGQQVTLSCSPISGHRSVSWYQQTPGQGLQFLFEYFSETQRNKGNFPGRFSGRQFSNSRSEMNVSTLELGDSALYLCASMIGGSVDEQYFGPGTRLTVT.

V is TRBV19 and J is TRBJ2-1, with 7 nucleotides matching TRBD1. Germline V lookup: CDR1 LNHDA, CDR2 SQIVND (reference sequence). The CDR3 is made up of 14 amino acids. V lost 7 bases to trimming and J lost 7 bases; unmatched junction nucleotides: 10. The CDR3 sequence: CASTKDRVGNEQFF. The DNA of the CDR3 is TGTGCCAGTACTAAAGACAGGGTGGGGAATGAGCAGTTCTTC.

The DNA of the CDR3 is TGTGCCAGTAGTATAAATGGGTACGGGAATGAGCAGTTCTTC. Translating gives CASSINGYGNEQFF. The chain couples TRBV19 to TRBJ2-1; unclear D gene. This CDR3 is 14 amino acids long. Germline V gives CDR1 LNHDA, CDR2 SQIVND (reference sequence). V was trimmed by 2 bases and J by 7 bases, leaving 12 bases between them.

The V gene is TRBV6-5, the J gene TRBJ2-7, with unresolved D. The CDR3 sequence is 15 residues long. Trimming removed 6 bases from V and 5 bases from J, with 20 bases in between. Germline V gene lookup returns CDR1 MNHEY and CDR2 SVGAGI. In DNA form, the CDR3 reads TGTGCCAGCAGGACCGCTGTCGGGCTTGTAAACGAGCAGTACTTC. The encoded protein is CASRTAVGLVNEQYF.

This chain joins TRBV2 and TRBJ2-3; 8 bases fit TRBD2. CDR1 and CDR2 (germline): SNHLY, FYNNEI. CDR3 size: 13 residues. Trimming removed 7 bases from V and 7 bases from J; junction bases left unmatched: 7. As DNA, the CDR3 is TGTGCCAGCACTAGCGGGCCCTCTAATACGCAGTATTTT. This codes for CASTSGPSNTQYF.

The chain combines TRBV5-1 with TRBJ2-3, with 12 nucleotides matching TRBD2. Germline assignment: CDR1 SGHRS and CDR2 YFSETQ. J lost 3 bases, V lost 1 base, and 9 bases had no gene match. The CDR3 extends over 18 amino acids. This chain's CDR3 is CASSLPLLAGGGTDTQYF. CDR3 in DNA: TGCGCCAGCAGCTTGCCCCTACTAGCGGGAGGTGGTACAGATACGCAGTATTTT.

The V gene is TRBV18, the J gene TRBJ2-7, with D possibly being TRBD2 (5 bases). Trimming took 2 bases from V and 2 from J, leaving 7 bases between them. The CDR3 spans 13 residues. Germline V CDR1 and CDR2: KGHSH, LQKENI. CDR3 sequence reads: CASSPEGTYEQYF. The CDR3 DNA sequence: TGTGCCAGCTCACCAGAGGGAACCTACGAGCAGTACTTC.

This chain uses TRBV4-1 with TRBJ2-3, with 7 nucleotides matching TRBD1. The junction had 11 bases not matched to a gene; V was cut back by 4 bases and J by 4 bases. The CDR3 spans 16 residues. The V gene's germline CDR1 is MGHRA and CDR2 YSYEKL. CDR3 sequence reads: CASSLRLGGAADTQYF. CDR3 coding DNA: TGCGCCAGCAGCCTTAGGTTAGGGGGCGCGGCAGATACGCAGTATTTT.

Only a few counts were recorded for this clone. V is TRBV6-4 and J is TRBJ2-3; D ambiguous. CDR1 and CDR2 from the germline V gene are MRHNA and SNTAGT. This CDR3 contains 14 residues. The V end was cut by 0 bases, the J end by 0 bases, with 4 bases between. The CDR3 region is CASSDSDSTDTQYF. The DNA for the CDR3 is TGTGCCAGCAGTGACTCGGACAGCACAGATACGCAGTATTTT.

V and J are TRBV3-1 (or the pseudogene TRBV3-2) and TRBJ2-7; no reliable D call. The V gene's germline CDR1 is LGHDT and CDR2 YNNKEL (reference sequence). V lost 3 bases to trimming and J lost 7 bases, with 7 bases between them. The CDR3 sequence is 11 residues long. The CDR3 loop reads CASSHQLEQYF. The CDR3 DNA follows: TGTGCCAGCAGCCACCAGTTAGAGCAGTACTTC.

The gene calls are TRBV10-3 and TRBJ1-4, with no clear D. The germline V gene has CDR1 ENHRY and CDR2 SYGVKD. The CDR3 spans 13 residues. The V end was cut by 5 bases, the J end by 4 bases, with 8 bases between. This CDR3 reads CAISRTDNEKLFF. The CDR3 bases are TGTGCCATCAGTAGAACAGATAATGAAAAACTGTTTTTT.

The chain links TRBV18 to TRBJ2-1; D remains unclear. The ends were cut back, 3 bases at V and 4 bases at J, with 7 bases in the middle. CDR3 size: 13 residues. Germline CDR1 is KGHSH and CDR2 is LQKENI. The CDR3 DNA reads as TGTGCCAGCTCACCGGACCGGTACAATGAGCAGTTCTTC. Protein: CASSPDRYNEQFF.

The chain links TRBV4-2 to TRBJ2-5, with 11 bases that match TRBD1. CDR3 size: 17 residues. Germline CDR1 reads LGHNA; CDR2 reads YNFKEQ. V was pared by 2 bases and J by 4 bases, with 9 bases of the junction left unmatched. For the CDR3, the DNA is TGTGCCAGCAGCCAAAAGGGCCCGGGACAGGGGGGAGAGACCCAGTACTTC. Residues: CASSQKGPGQGGETQYF.

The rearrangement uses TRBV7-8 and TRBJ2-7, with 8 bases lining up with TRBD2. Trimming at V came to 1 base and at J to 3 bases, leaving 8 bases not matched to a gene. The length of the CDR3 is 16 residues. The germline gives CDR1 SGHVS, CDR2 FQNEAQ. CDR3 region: CASSLGGVAGSYEQYF. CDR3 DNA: TGTGCCAGCAGCTTAGGTGGGGTAGCGGGGAGCTACGAGCAGTACTTC.

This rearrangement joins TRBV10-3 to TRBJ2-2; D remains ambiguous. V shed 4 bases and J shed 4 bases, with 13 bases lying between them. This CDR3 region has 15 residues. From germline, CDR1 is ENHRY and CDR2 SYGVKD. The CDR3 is CAISARVVGTGELFF. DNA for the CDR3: TGTGCCATCAGTGCCCGAGTAGTTGGCACCGGGGAGCTGTTTTTT.

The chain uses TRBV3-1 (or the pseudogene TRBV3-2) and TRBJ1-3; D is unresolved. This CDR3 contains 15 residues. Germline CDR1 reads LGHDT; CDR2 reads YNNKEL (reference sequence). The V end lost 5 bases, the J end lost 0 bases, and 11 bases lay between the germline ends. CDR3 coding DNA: TGTGCCAGCAGCTTACAGACGAGCTCTGGAAACACCATATATTTT. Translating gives CASSLQTSSGNTIYF.

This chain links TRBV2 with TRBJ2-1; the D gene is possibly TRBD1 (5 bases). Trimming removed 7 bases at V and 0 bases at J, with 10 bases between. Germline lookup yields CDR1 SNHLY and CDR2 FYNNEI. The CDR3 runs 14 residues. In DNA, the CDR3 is TGTGCCAGCAACGGCAGGGCCTCCTACAATGAGCAGTTCTTC. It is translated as CASNGRASYNEQFF.

The CDR3 reads CASSQDHSYSYNEQFF. The CDR3 nucleotides read TGTGCCAGCAGCCAAGACCACTCATACTCCTACAATGAGCAGTTCTTC. The chain couples TRBV4-2 to TRBJ2-1, with unresolved D. This CDR3 region has 16 residues. V gave up 0 bases and J gave up 0 bases, with 9 bases separating them. CDR1 is LGHNA and CDR2 is YNFKEQ in the germline V gene.

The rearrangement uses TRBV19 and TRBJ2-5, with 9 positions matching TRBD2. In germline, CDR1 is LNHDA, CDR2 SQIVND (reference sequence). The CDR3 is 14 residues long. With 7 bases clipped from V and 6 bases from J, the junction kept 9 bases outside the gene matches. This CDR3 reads CASTTTSGTKTQYF. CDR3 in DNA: TGTGCCAGTACCACGACTAGCGGTACAAAGACCCAGTACTTC. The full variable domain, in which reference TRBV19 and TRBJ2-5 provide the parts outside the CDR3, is DGGITQSPKYLFRKEGQNVTLSCEQNLNHDAMYWYRQDPGQGLRLIYYSQIVNDFQKGDIAEGYSVSREKKESFPLTVTSAQKNPTAFYLCASTTTSGTKTQYFGPGTRLLVL.

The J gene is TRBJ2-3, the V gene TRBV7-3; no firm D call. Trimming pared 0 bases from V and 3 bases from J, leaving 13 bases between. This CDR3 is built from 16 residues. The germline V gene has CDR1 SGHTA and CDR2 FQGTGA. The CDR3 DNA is TGTGCCAGCAGCTTAACACCGGTCGCAAGGACAGATACGCAGTATTTT. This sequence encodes CASSLTPVARTDTQYF.

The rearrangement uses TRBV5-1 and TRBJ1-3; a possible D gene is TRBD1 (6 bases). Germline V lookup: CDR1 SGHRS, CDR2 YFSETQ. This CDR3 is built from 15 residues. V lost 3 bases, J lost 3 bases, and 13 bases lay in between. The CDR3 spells CASSSTGADGNTIYF. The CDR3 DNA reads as TGCGCCAGCAGCTCGACAGGCGCCGATGGAAACACCATATATTTT.

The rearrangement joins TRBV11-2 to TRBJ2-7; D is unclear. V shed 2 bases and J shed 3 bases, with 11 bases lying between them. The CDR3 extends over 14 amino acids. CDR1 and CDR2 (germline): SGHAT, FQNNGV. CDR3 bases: TGTGCCAGCAGCTTACTCAGGTCGGGCTACGAGCAGTACTTC. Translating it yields CASSLLRSGYEQYF.

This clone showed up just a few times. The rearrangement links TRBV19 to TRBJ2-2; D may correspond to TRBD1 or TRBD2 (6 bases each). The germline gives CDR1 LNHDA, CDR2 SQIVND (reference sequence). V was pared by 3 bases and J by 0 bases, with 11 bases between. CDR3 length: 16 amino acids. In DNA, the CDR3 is TGTGCCAGTAGTATGGGGGGACATCCGAACACCGGGGAGCTGTTTTTT. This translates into CASSMGGHPNTGELFF. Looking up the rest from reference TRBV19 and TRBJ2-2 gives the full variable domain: DGGITQSPKYLFRKEGQNVTLSCEQNLNHDAMYWYRQDPGQGLRLIYYSQIVNDFQKGDIAEGYSVSREKKESFPLTVTSAQKNPTAFYLCASSMGGHPNTGELFFGEGSRLTVL.